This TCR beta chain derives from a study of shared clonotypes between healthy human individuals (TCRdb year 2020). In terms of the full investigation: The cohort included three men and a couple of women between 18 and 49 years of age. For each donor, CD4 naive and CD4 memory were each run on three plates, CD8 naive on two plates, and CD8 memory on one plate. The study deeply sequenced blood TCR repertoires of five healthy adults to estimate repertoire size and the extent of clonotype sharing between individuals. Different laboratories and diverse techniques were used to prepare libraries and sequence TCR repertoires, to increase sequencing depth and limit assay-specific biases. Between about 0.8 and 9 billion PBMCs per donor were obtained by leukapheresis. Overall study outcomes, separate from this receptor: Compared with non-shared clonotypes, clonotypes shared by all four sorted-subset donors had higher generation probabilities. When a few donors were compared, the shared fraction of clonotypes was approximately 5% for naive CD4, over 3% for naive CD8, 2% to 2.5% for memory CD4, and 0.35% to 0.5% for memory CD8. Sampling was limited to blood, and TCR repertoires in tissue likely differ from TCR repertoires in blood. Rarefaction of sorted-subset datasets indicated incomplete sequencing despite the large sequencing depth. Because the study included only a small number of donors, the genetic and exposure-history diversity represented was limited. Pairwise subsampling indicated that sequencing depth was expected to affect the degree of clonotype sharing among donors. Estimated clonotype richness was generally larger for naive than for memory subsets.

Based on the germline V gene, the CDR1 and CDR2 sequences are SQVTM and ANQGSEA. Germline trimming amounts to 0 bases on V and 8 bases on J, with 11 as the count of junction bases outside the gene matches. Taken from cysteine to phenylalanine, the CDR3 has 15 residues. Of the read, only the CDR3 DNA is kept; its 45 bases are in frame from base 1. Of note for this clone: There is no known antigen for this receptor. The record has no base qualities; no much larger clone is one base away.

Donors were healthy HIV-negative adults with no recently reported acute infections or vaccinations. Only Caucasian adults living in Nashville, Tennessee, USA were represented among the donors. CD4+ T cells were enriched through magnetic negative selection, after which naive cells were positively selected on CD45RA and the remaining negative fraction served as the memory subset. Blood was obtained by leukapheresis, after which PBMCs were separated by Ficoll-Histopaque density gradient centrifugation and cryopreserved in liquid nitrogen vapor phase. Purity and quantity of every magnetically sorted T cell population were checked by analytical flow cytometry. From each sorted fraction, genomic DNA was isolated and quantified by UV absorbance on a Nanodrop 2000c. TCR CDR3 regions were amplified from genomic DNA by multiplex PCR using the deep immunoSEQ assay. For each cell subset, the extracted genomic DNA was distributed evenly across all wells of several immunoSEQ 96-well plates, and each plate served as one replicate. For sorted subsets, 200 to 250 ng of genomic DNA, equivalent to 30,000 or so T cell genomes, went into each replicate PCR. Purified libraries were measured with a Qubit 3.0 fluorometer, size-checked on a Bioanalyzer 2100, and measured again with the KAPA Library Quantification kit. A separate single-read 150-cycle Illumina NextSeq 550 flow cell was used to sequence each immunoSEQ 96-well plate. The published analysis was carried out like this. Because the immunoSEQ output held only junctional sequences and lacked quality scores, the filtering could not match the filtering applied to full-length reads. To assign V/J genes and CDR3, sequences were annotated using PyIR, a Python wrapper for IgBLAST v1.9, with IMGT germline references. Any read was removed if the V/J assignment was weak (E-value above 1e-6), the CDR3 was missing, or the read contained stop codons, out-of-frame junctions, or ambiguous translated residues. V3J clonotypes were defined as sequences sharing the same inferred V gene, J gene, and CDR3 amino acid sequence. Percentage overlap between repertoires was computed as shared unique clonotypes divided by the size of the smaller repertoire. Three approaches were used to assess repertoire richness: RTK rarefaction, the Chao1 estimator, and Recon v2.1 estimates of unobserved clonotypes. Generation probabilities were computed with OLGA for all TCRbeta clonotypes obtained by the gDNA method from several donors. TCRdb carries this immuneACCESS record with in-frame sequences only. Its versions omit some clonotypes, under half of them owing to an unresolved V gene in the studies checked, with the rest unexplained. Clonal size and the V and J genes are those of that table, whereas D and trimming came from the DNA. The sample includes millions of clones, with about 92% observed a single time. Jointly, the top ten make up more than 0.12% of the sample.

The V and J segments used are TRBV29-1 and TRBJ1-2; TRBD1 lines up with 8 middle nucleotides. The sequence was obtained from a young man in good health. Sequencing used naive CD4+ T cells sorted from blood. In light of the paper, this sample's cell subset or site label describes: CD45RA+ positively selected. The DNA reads TGCAGCGTTGAAGAGGTGGACAGGGCAACCCAGGGCTACACCTTC. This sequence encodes CSVEEVDRATQGYTF.